This is a list of T cell receptor beta chains from one sample in a study of blood T cell repertoires in COVID-19. This table comes from immunoSEQ multiplex PCR, and its TCRdb copy is limited to in-frame clones, with some not included. The sample lists about 270,000 clones, approximately 77% occurring once. The sequenced material came from peripheral blood. These receptors originate from a woman between 18 and 30 years old with acute or convalescent COVID-19. The CDR3 runs from the conserved cysteine through the conserved F or W. Each record gives: D gene, V gene, clone size, J gene, CDR3 DNA, CDR3 protein. A D gene is named only where the DNA matches it firmly. The size field is filled for only some rows; it gives once, few, many or a size class.

>TRBD1|TRBV19|-|TRBJ1-1
TGTGCCAGTAGTCCCCGACAGGGGGCCCACTCTCAAGCTTTCTTT
CASSPRQGAHSQAFF
>TRBD2|TRBV24-1|-|TRBJ2-1
TGTGCCACCAGTGACCCTACACGACTAGCGGGAGTTGGCAATGAGCAGTTCTTC
CATSDPTRLAGVGNEQFF
>-|TRBV4-3|-|TRBJ2-4
TGCGCCAGCAGCCAAGTAGCGCGACTAGCCAAAAACATTCAGTACTTC
CASSQVARLAKNIQYF
>TRBD1|TRBV5-1|-|TRBJ2-2
TGCGCCAGCAGCTTAACAGCAGGGGGCTTCGGCGGGGAGCTGTTTTTT
CASSLTAGGFGGELFF
>-|TRBV5-4|-|TRBJ2-3
TGTGCCAGCAGCGCGACAATCAGGTCTCCGGCAGATACGCAGTATTTT
CASSATIRSPADTQYF
>TRBD2|TRBV11-3|-|TRBJ2-2
TGTGCCAGCAGCTTAGTGGCGGGGGGCACCGGGGAGCTGTTTTTT
CASSLVAGGTGELFF
>-|TRBV19|-|TRBJ2-5
TGTGCCAGTAGTACATTACAGGTACAAGAGACCCAGTACTTC
CASSTLQVQETQYF
>TRBD1|TRBV5-6|-|TRBJ2-7
TGTGCCAGCAGACCCGGGACAGGGGGTTCCTACGAGCAGTACTTC
CASRPGTGGSYEQYF
>TRBD1|TRBV4-1|-|TRBJ1-5
TGCGCCAGCAGCCGGGACGGACAGGTCAATCAGCCCCAGCATTTT
CASSRDGQVNQPQHF
>TRBD2|TRBV3-1/TRBV3-2|-|TRBJ2-7
TGTGCCAGCAGCCAACTCACTAGCGGGAAGGACGAGCAGTACTTC
CASSQLTSGKDEQYF
>TRBD2|TRBV3-1/TRBV3-2|-|TRBJ2-4
TGTGCCAGCAGCCAAGATCGGAAGCTAGCGGGAGTCGATCAGCTAGCCAAAAACATTCAGTACTTC
CASSQDRKLAGVDQLAKNIQYF
>-|TRBV7-9|-|TRBJ2-1
TGTGCCAGCCCGGCGGATTACTACAATGAGCAGTTCTTC
CASPADYYNEQFF
>-|TRBV5-1|once|TRBJ2-1
TGCGCCAGCAGCCTGGAAGCGGAATACAATGAGCAGTTCTTC
CASSLEAEYNEQFF
>TRBD1|TRBV28|-|TRBJ2-7
TGTGCCAGCAGCTTTACAGCAGGACAGGTCCTGTACTTC
CASSFTAGQVLYF
>-|TRBV7-9|-|TRBJ2-1
TGTGCCGGGGGCGACGGATCCTACAATGAGCAGTTCTTC
CAGGDGSYNEQFF
>TRBD1|TRBV28|many|TRBJ2-3
TGTGCCAGCGCCCGACAGGGGGCAGGGGGAGATACGCAGTATTTT
CASARQGAGGDTQYF
>TRBD1|TRBV13|-|TRBJ1-2
TGTGTCAGCAGCCACCTAGTACAGGGGGCTTTATATGGCTACACCTTC
CVSSHLVQGALYGYTF
>TRBD2|TRBV5-6|-|TRBJ2-7
TGTGCCAGCAGCTCCCCCAGGACTACTAGCGGGAGTTACGAGCAGTACTTC
CASSSPRTTSGSYEQYF
>TRBD1|TRBV28|-|TRBJ2-3
TGTGCCAGCAGTTTATATACCGGGACAGTTACAGATACGCAGTATTTT
CASSLYTGTVTDTQYF
>-|TRBV12-5|-|TRBJ2-3
TGTGCTAGTGGTCGCGGAGTGCGCACAGATACGCAGTATTTT
CASGRGVRTDTQYF
>TRBD2|TRBV19|-|TRBJ2-1
TGTGCCAGTAGTATATTAGCGGGAGGTCTTAATGAGCAGTTCTTC
CASSILAGGLNEQFF
>-|TRBV5-1|-|TRBJ1-3
TGCGCCAGCAGCTTGGCTGGGCGTCTCTCTGGAAACACCATATATTTT
CASSLAGRLSGNTIYF
>TRBD2|TRBV7-2|-|TRBJ2-1
TGTGCCAGCAGCTTAGATAGTACGGGAGGGCCATACAATGAGCAGTTCTTC
CASSLDSTGGPYNEQFF
>-|TRBV10-3|-|TRBJ1-4
TGTGCCATCAGGGGCGGGCGGGCGGAGAATGAAAAACTGTTTTTT
CAIRGGRAENEKLFF
>-|TRBV6-5|-|TRBJ1-2
TGTGCCAGCAGTTACGCCGACTCTAGCTATGGCTACACCTTC
CASSYADSSYGYTF
>TRBD1|TRBV19|-|TRBJ1-2
TGTGCCAGTAGGATCACAGGGGAAGGGGACTATGGCTACACCTTC
CASRITGEGDYGYTF
>-|TRBV27|-|TRBJ1-5
TGTGCCAGCAGTCATTCCGGGAGCAATCAGCCCCAGCATTTT
CASSHSGSNQPQHF
>TRBD1|TRBV5-1|-|TRBJ1-1
TGCGCCAGCAGCTTGGTTGCAGGGGGGACTGAAGCTTTCTTT
CASSLVAGGTEAFF
>TRBD2|TRBV19|-|TRBJ2-5
TGTGCCAGTAGTATAGAGGGACTAGCGGGAGAAGAGACCCAGTACTTC
CASSIEGLAGEETQYF
>-|TRBV3-1/TRBV3-2|-|TRBJ1-2
TGTGCCAGCAGCCAAGAAGCGGGGGCGAAGAGCTATGGCTACACCTTC
CASSQEAGAKSYGYTF
>TRBD1|TRBV14|-|TRBJ2-2
TGTGCCAGCAGCCAAATAACAGGGGGCGACACCGGGGAGCTGTTTTTT
CASSQITGGDTGELFF
>TRBD1|TRBV7-9|-|TRBJ2-2
TGTGCCAGCAGACCTAAACAGGGGGCCGGGGAGCTGTTTTTT
CASRPKQGAGELFF
>-|TRBV9|-|TRBJ2-7
TGTGCCAGCAGCGTAGGTGACAACCCCTCCTACGAGCAGTACTTC
CASSVGDNPSYEQYF
>-|TRBV19|-|TRBJ2-6
TGTGCCAGTAGTATGGGGATACAGGGATTATTCTCTGGGGCCAACGTCCTGACTTTC
CASSMGIQGLFSGANVLTF